These 32 T cell receptor beta chains came from one sample sequenced in a study of Ad26.COV2.S vaccination and SARS-CoV-2 variants. Here immunoSEQ multiplex PCR was the method, and the copy in TCRdb shows in-frame clones only, minus some. The data hold some 180,000 clones, with around 85% observed a single time. The sample was peripheral blood, taken after recovery from COVID-19. The receptors were gathered from a human donor who had recovered from COVID-19.

The J gene is TRBJ2-1, the V gene TRBV12-3 or TRBV12-4; D is uncertain. CDR3 size: 12 residues. Trimming shortened V by 1 base and J by 6 bases, and 4 bases separated the two germline ends. As DNA, the CDR3 is TGTGCCAGCAGTTTAGGGTTCAATGAGCAGTTCTTC. It is translated as CASSLGFNEQFF.

The J gene is TRBJ1-5, the V gene TRBV5-4, with D unresolved. The germline V gene has CDR1 SGHNT and CDR2 YYREEE (reference sequence). CDR3 size: 13 residues. Trimming left V 0 bases short and J 9 bases short, with 10 bases between. CDR3 protein: CASSLGSEGPQHF. In DNA, the CDR3 is TGTGCCAGCAGCTTGGGTTCCGAGGGGCCCCAGCATTTT.

This chain links TRBV28 with TRBJ2-1, with a possible D match to TRBD1 (7 bases). Germline V gene data show CDR1 as MDHEN and CDR2 as SYDVKM. The CDR3 contains 15 residues. Trimming cost V 2 bases and J 7 bases, with 15 bases left between them. The CDR3 spells CASSLVGGQLNEQFF. In DNA, the CDR3 is TGTGCCAGCAGTTTAGTGGGGGGACAGCTAAATGAGCAGTTCTTC.

This clone was observed a handful of times. V is TRBV28 and J is TRBJ2-5, with D perhaps TRBD1 (6 bases). Germline CDR1 reads MDHEN; CDR2 reads SYDVKM. CDR3 length: 14 amino acids. Trimming cost V 5 bases and J 7 bases, with 17 bases left between them. CDR3 region: CASSRQAYDVTQYF. The DNA for the CDR3 is TGTGCCAGCAGTAGACAGGCTTATGACGTGACCCAGTACTTC.

This chain uses TRBV18 with TRBJ2-7, with D possibly matching TRBD2 (5 bases). This CDR3 contains 14 residues. The V end was cut by 6 bases, the J end by 7 bases, with 19 bases between. Germline V lookup: CDR1 KGHSH, CDR2 LQKENI. The DNA for the CDR3 is TGTGCCAGCTCCCCTCGGGGTCGAGAAGGGGAGCAGTACTTC. It specifies CASSPRGREGEQYF.

The chain couples TRBV9 to TRBJ1-5, with a possible D match to TRBD1 (5 bases). Germline CDR1 is SGDLS and CDR2 is YYNGEE. The CDR3 consists of 14 residues. Between the trimmed V and J ends, which lost 0 bases and 6 bases, there was a span of 10 bases. CDR3 region: CASSVDGGVQPQHF. As DNA, the CDR3 is TGTGCCAGCAGCGTAGACGGGGGGGTTCAGCCCCAGCATTTT.

This clone was observed a single time. The CDR3 DNA follows: TGTGCCAGCTCCCTAAGGGGGCAGCGGGGGGGCTACAATGAGCAGTTCTTC. Translating it yields CASSLRGQRGGYNEQFF. J is TRBJ2-1 and V is TRBV18; 10 bases map to TRBD2. With 6 bases clipped from V and 3 bases from J, the junction kept 11 bases outside the gene matches. The germline gives CDR1 KGHSH, CDR2 LQKENI. The CDR3 is 17 amino acids.

V and J are TRBV7-9 and TRBJ1-2; possibly TRBD1 for D (5 bases). The CDR3 sequence is 13 residues long. CDR1 is SEHNR, CDR2 FQNEAQ, per germline (reference sequence). Trimming left V 3 bases short and J 4 bases short, with 9 bases between. The CDR3: CASSLQGVYGYTF. In DNA, the CDR3 is TGTGCCAGCAGCTTGCAGGGAGTCTATGGCTACACCTTC. Combining the CDR3 with reference TRBV7-9 and TRBJ1-2 gives the whole variable domain DTGVSQNPRHKITKRGQNVTFRCDPISEHNRLYWYRQTLGQGPEFLTYFQNEAQLEKSRLLSDRFSAERPKGSFSTLEIQRTEQGDSAMYLCASSLQGVYGYTFGSGTRLTVV.

A note on this clone: Other DNA sequences within the sample encode an identical CDR3. The rearrangement uses TRBV27 and TRBJ2-7; a possible D gene is TRBD1 (5 bases). Germline V gene lookup returns CDR1 MNHEY and CDR2 SMNVEV (reference sequence). Trimming pared 2 bases from V and 1 base from J, leaving 9 bases between. The CDR3 sequence is 14 residues long. The CDR3 nucleotides read TGTGCCAGCAGTTTAGGGCAGGGATCCTACGAGCAGTACTTC. Translated, it gives CASSLGQGSYEQYF.

The genes are TRBV28 and TRBJ2-2; D gene unclear. The germline V gene has CDR1 MDHEN and CDR2 SYDVKM. With 4 bases removed from V and 9 bases from J, the gap between germline ends came to 21 bases. The CDR3 is 16 amino acids. CDR3 sequence: CASSSSSGYLARELFF. DNA of the CDR3: TGTGCCAGCAGTTCCTCAAGTGGGTATCTCGCGCGGGAGCTGTTTTTT.

A remark on this clone: Other DNA sequences from this sample encode an identical CDR3 as well. The chain carries TRBV28 and TRBJ1-3, with D tentatively TRBD1 (5 bases). CDR3 length: 14 amino acids. Germline CDR1 reads MDHEN; CDR2 reads SYDVKM. Trimming left V 6 bases short and J 2 bases short, with 11 bases between. The CDR3 reads CASSSGTAGNTIYF. The CDR3 coding sequence is TGTGCCAGCAGCTCGGGGACGGCTGGAAACACCATATATTTT.

The CDR3 spells CASSIRTSGGPTLGTQYF. For the CDR3, the DNA is TGTGCCAGCAGCATTCGGACTAGCGGGGGGCCCACCTTGGGGACCCAGTACTTC. The chain employs TRBV7-9 and TRBJ2-5; TRBD2 agrees at 14 bases. The CDR3 totals 18 residues. The ends lost 5 bases at V and 7 bases at J; junction bases unmatched: 15. Germline lookup yields CDR1 SEHNR and CDR2 FQNEAQ (reference sequence).

V usage is TRBV18 and J usage is TRBJ2-3, with D uncertain. Germline V gene lookup returns CDR1 KGHSH and CDR2 LQKENI. V gave up 4 bases and J gave up 2 bases, with 10 bases separating them. The CDR3 is 14 residues long. The CDR3 DNA sequence: TGTGCCAGCTCACTCATATCCCACACAGATACGCAGTATTTT. Its translation: CASSLISHTDTQYF.

This rearrangement joins TRBV5-1 to TRBJ1-2; D uncertain. V lost 0 bases, J lost 8 bases, and 17 bases lay in between. This CDR3 spans 15 amino acids. Germline-derived CDR1 and CDR2 are SGHRS and YFSETQ. Written as DNA, the CDR3 is TGCGCCAGCAGCTTGGCCATGGGTGGCGGAGAGGGCTACACCTTC. It encodes CASSLAMGGGEGYTF. The full variable domain, in which reference TRBV5-1 and TRBJ1-2 provide the parts outside the CDR3, is KAGVTQTPRYLIKTRGQQVTLSCSPISGHRSVSWYQQTPGQGLQFLFEYFSETQRNKGNFPGRFSGRQFSNSRSEMNVSTLELGDSALYLCASSLAMGGGEGYTFGSGTRLTVV.

Worth noting for this clone: One junction end does not reproduce the germline sequence, and a read error may be involved. This chain joins TRBV7-3 and TRBJ2-3, with 8 bases that match TRBD2. Germline-derived CDR1 and CDR2 are SGHTA and FQGTGA. The CDR3 runs to 15 residues. CDR3 protein: CASSVTSADTYTQYF. The CDR3 DNA sequence: TGTGCCAGCAGCGTGACTAGCGCCGACACATATACGCAGTATTTT. The whole variable domain, remainder taken from reference TRBV7-3 and TRBJ2-3, is GAGVSQTPSNKVTEKGKYVELRCDPISGHTALYWYRQSLGQGPEFLIYFQGTGAADDSGLPNDRFFAVRPEGSVSTLKIQRTERGDSAVYLCASSVTSADTYTQYFGPGTRLTVL.

V usage is TRBV1 and J usage is TRBJ1-6. TRBV1 is annotated as a pseudogene. The CDR3 runs 16 residues. In DNA form, the CDR3 reads TGCACCAGCAGCCAACTCCGCCGGTTCCCTAATTCACCCCTCCACTTT. Its protein product is CTSSQLRRFPNSPLHF.

The chain combines TRBV3-1 (or the pseudogene TRBV3-2) with TRBJ2-5, with 9 bases aligning to TRBD2. J was trimmed by 5 bases and V by 4 bases; bases with no gene match: 8. Germline V gene lookup returns CDR1 LGHDT and CDR2 YNNKEL (reference sequence). This CDR3 comprises 15 residues. DNA of the CDR3: TGTGCCAGCAGCCCTTCGGGACTAGCCGTTGAGACCCAGTACTTC. It encodes CASSPSGLAVETQYF.

V is TRBV7-9 and J is TRBJ2-1, with TRBD2 matching 10 bases. The CDR3 contains 18 residues. The germline CDR1 and CDR2 sequences are SEHNR and FQNEAQ (reference sequence). Trimming at V came to 5 bases and at J to 10 bases, leaving 20 bases not matched to a gene. In nucleotides, the CDR3 is TGTGCCAGCAGCCCCCTCCCCGTGAGCGGGAGGGCCAGTGGAGAGCAGTTCTTC. It is translated as CASSPLPVSGRASGEQFF.

This clone was counted only a few times. The chain has TRBV3-1 (or the pseudogene TRBV3-2) and TRBJ2-3, with unresolved D. The CDR3 is 15 residues long. Trimming shortened V by 2 bases and J by 1 base, and 10 bases separated the two germline ends. The V gene's germline CDR1 is LGHDT and CDR2 YNNKEL (reference sequence). The CDR3 spells CASSQTPARTDTQYF. CDR3 bases: TGTGCCAGCAGCCAAACCCCAGCCCGCACAGATACGCAGTATTTT.

The CDR3 coding sequence is TGTGCCAGTAGTCCGGGGGAGACTATGTGGTTCTCAGGCGGCTACACCTTC. Encoded protein: CASSPGETMWFSGGYTF. The chain combines TRBV19 with TRBJ1-2; perhaps TRBD1 as D (5 bases). This CDR3 contains 17 residues. Trimming stripped 5 bases from V and 8 bases from J, with 27 bases between. CDR1 is LNHDA and CDR2 is SQIVND in the germline V gene (reference sequence).

This clone was observed a few times. The chain combines TRBV24-1 with TRBJ2-3; D not certain. This CDR3 region has 15 residues. Trimming cost V 0 bases and J 1 base, with 7 bases left between them. Germline CDR1 KGHDR, CDR2 SFDVKD. The CDR3 DNA reads TGTGCCACCAGTGATTTGACGGGCGGCACAGATACGCAGTATTTT. Its translation: CATSDLTGGTDTQYF.

The CDR3 DNA reads as TGTGCCAGTAGTCCACAGGGGAGCTCCTACGAGCAGTACTTC. This encodes CASSPQGSSYEQYF. The rearrangement uses TRBV19 and TRBJ2-7; 7 nucleotides align to TRBD1. CDR1 and CDR2 from the germline V gene are LNHDA and SQIVND (reference sequence). The CDR3 contains 14 residues. With 5 bases clipped from V and 0 bases from J, the junction kept 4 bases outside the gene matches.

DNA for the CDR3: TGTGCCAGCAGCCGGACTAGCGGGGGCTCCTACGAGCAGTACTTC. It specifies CASSRTSGGSYEQYF. V is TRBV7-2 and J is TRBJ2-7; TRBD2 agrees at 13 bases. The germline CDR1 and CDR2 sequences are SGHTA and FQGNSA. This CDR3 contains 15 residues. J was trimmed by 0 bases and V by 5 bases; bases with no gene match: 1.

This clone was observed a handful of times. V usage is TRBV19 and J usage is TRBJ1-5; D not certain. Germline CDR1 is LNHDA and CDR2 is SQIVND (reference sequence). V was trimmed by 2 bases and J by 7 bases, leaving 9 bases between them. The CDR3 runs 13 residues. The CDR3 region is CASSITWEQPQHF. The CDR3 DNA follows: TGTGCCAGTAGTATAACCTGGGAGCAGCCCCAGCATTTT. Using reference TRBV19 and TRBJ1-5 for the parts outside the CDR3, the full variable domain is DGGITQSPKYLFRKEGQNVTLSCEQNLNHDAMYWYRQDPGQGLRLIYYSQIVNDFQKGDIAEGYSVSREKKESFPLTVTSAQKNPTAFYLCASSITWEQPQHFGDGTRLSIL.

The V call is TRBV27, the J call TRBJ1-2; a possible D gene is TRBD1 (6 bases). The CDR3 has 15 amino acids. The V end lost 1 base, the J end lost 6 bases, and 15 bases lay between the germline ends. The germline V gene has CDR1 MNHEY and CDR2 SMNVEV (reference sequence). The DNA for the CDR3 is TGTGCCAGCAGTTTATTAGGGGGTGAGAGCCATGGCTACACCTTC. Protein: CASSLLGGESHGYTF.

The chain combines TRBV25-1 with TRBJ2-5, with D hard to call. This CDR3 has 13 residues. V was clipped by 2 bases and J by 5 bases, with 9 bases between them. Germline CDR1 MGHDK, CDR2 SYGVNS. The CDR3 is CASSELTGETQYF. CDR3 nucleotide sequence: TGTGCCAGCAGTGAACTCACCGGGGAGACCCAGTACTTC.

This sequence joins TRBV6-5 and TRBJ1-1, with D possibly matching TRBD1 (5 bases). Germline CDR1 is MNHEY and CDR2 is SVGAGI. The CDR3 sequence is 13 residues long. The germline V and J ends were trimmed by 2 bases and 1 base, with 5 bases remaining between them. CDR3 DNA: TGTGCCAGCAGTTACAGGGGGAACACTGAAGCTTTCTTT. Translation: CASSYRGNTEAFF.

The chain uses TRBV5-1 and TRBJ1-2; perhaps TRBD1 as D (6 bases). The CDR3 extends over 14 amino acids. The germline V gene encodes CDR1 SGHRS and CDR2 YFSETQ. Deletions cut 3 bases from V and 1 base from J, with 10 bases between. The CDR3 DNA is TGCGCCAGCAGCTCCCGGGACAATAACTATGGCTACACCTTC. Protein: CASSSRDNNYGYTF.

The rearrangement links TRBV2 to TRBJ1-5; TRBD1 might be the D (6 bases). Germline assignment: CDR1 SNHLY and CDR2 FYNNEI. This CDR3 comprises 14 residues. Trimming shortened V by 4 bases and J by 4 bases, and 11 bases separated the two germline ends. This CDR3 reads CASSAQGLNQPQHF. In DNA, the CDR3 is TGTGCCAGCAGTGCACAGGGTTTAAATCAGCCCCAGCATTTT.

The rearrangement joins TRBV19 to TRBJ2-2; D unresolved. Trimming took 7 bases from V and 0 from J, leaving 15 bases between them. The CDR3 has 16 amino acids. Germline-derived CDR1 and CDR2 are LNHDA and SQIVND (reference sequence). CDR3 coding DNA: TGTGCCAGTACCCCACGATGGGGTTCGAACACCGGGGAGCTGTTTTTT. It codes for CASTPRWGSNTGELFF.

The chain joins TRBV11-1 to TRBJ2-7; a weak D match, TRBD2 (5 bases). V was trimmed by 3 bases and J by 2 bases, leaving 8 bases between them. The CDR3 totals 13 residues. Germline CDR1 is SGHAT and CDR2 is FQDESV (reference sequence). The CDR3 nucleotides are TGTGCCAGCAGCTTTGGAGGAGCCTACGAGCAGTACTTC. This gives the protein CASSFGGAYEQYF.

The J gene is TRBJ1-5, the V gene TRBV24-1, with D unclear. Germline values: CDR1 KGHDR, CDR2 SFDVKD. V was shortened by 4 bases and J by 6 bases, with 15 bases between the two germline ends. CDR3 length: 15 amino acids. CDR3 bases: TGTGCCACCAGTGACCTAGCGGGCGCGGGTCAGCCCCAGCATTTT. Protein product: CATSDLAGAGQPQHF.